Listed here are 30 T cell receptor beta chains from one sample, sequenced in a study of T cell repertoires in cytomegalovirus infection. Antigens of these TCRs are unknown. TCRdb re-called the reads through MiXCR, storing one row per CDR3 protein. There are approximately 910,000 distinct CDR3 sequences in the sample; around 32% occur only once, and roughly an eighth lies in the top ten. Sequenced here: cultured CD8+ T cells from PBMCs, sampled from culture after CMV antigen stimulation. The receptors originated from a human donor in good health (CMV status not recorded). Some clones in this sample may be carry-over from other donors' samples.

This clonotype came up a few times. The rearrangement uses TRBV6-2 or TRBV6-3 and TRBJ2-5; possibly TRBD1 or TRBD2 for D (5 bases each). The CDR3 contains 16 residues. V was pared by 4 bases and J by 0 bases, with 15 bases between. Germline V CDR1 and CDR2: MNHEY, SVGEGT. CDR3 in amino acids: CASSFPGRRHQETQYF. The CDR3 DNA reads as TGTGCCAGCAGTTTCCCGGGACGGAGGCACCAAGAGACCCAGTACTTC.

V usage is TRBV15 and J usage is TRBJ1-5; D is ambiguous. The germline V gene has CDR1 LNHNV and CDR2 YYDKDF (reference sequence). The CDR3 consists of 13 residues. V was trimmed by 3 bases and J by 6 bases, leaving 9 bases between them. The CDR3 is CATSSPGGQPQHF. In DNA, the CDR3 is TGTGCCACCAGCAGCCCCGGTGGTCAGCCCCAGCATTTT.

The chain uses TRBV27 and TRBJ2-5; TRBD1 matches 12 bases. V shed 6 bases and J 5 bases; nucleotides not matched to a gene: 4. Germline CDR1 reads MNHEY; CDR2 reads SMNVEV (reference sequence). The CDR3 totals 14 residues. The CDR3 nucleotides are TGTGCCAGCAGGGGACAGGGGGCTGATGAGACCCAGTACTTC. This encodes CASRGQGADETQYF.

The chain uses TRBV10-3 and TRBJ2-1, with TRBD1 identical over 8 bases. V lost 6 bases to trimming and J lost 5 bases; unmatched junction nucleotides: 6. In germline, CDR1 is ENHRY, CDR2 SYGVKD. There are 14 residues in the CDR3. This chain's CDR3 is CAIRPTGEDNEQFF. The CDR3 region has the DNA TGTGCCATCAGGCCGACAGGGGAGGACAATGAGCAGTTCTTC.

This clonotype was detected ten times or more. V usage is TRBV7-2 and J usage is TRBJ2-3; 8 nucleotides match TRBD2. The CDR3 contains 14 residues. CDR1 and CDR2 from the germline V gene are SGHTA and FQGNSA. V trimming: 7 bases; J trimming: 3 bases; junction bases outside the gene matches: 6. The DNA of the CDR3 is TGTGCCAGCACCCTAGCGGGCGAAACAGATACGCAGTATTTT. The encoded protein is CASTLAGETDTQYF.

This clonotype has just a few counts. The chain has TRBV27 and TRBJ1-2; no clear D. V was shortened by 5 bases and J by 1 base, with 11 bases between the two germline ends. Germline loops: CDR1 MNHEY, CDR2 SMNVEV (reference sequence). This CDR3 has 14 amino acids. The CDR3: CASSKQTNNYGYTF. Here the CDR3 DNA reads TGTGCCAGCAGTAAGCAGACAAATAACTATGGCTACACCTTC.

This chain links TRBV7-9 with TRBJ2-3; 10 nucleotides agree with TRBD1. Germline V gene sequence: CDR1 SEHNR, CDR2 FQNEAQ (reference sequence). This CDR3 has 16 amino acids. The V gene end was trimmed by 3 bases and the J gene end by 2 bases; junction bases not matched to a gene: 5. CDR3 nucleotide sequence: TGTGCCAGCAGCTTCGGACAGGGGGGATACACAGATACGCAGTATTTT. Encoded protein: CASSFGQGGYTDTQYF.

This clonotype was found once. This chain uses TRBV2 with TRBJ2-7, with 10 bases fitting TRBD1. The CDR3 covers 16 residues. V gave up 6 bases and J gave up 3 bases; unmatched junction bases: 11. Germline CDR1 reads SNHLY; CDR2 reads FYNNEI. CDR3 protein: CASSSRGQGVGYEQYV. CDR3 sequence (DNA): TGTGCCAGCAGCTCAAGAGGACAGGGGGTAGGCTACGAGCAGTACGTC.

The rearrangement links TRBV2 to TRBJ2-1; D unclear. Trimming took 7 bases from V and 0 from J, leaving 10 bases between them. The CDR3 spans 14 residues. Germline CDR1 and CDR2: SNHLY and FYNNEI. The CDR3 nucleotides read TGTGCCAGCAAGGACCCCCACTCCTACAATGAGCAGTTCTTC. This translates into CASKDPHSYNEQFF.

The chain employs TRBV19 and TRBJ2-1; D uncertain. This CDR3 contains 13 residues. V was pared by 2 bases and J by 9 bases, with 11 bases between. The V gene's germline CDR1 is LNHDA and CDR2 SQIVND (reference sequence). CDR3 DNA sequence: TGTGCCAGTAGTATATCTACGGCAGGTGAGCAGTTCTTC. The encoded protein is CASSISTAGEQFF. Full variable domain (remainder filled in from reference TRBV19 and TRBJ2-1): DGGITQSPKYLFRKEGQNVTLSCEQNLNHDAMYWYRQDPGQGLRLIYYSQIVNDFQKGDIAEGYSVSREKKESFPLTVTSAQKNPTAFYLCASSISTAGEQFFGPGTRLTVL.

This clonotype was found many times. The V call is TRBV7-2, the J call TRBJ2-3; 15 nucleotides agree with TRBD2. Germline loops: CDR1 SGHTA, CDR2 FQGNSA. The CDR3 runs 17 residues. V dropped 1 base and J dropped 4; count of bases not matched to a gene: 3. The CDR3 sequence is CASSLEGLAGGPDTQYF. The CDR3 coding sequence is TGTGCCAGCAGCTTAGAAGGACTAGCGGGGGGGCCAGATACGCAGTATTTT.

This sequence joins TRBV6-6 and TRBJ1-6, with no clear D. Trimming removed 5 bases at V and 7 bases at J, with 9 bases between. CDR3 length equals 13 residues. The germline V gene encodes CDR1 MNHNY and CDR2 SVGAGI (reference sequence). The CDR3 reads CASSTRPNSPLHF. In DNA, the CDR3 is TGTGCCAGCAGTACCCGTCCCAATTCACCCCTCCACTTT.

This clonotype was counted a few times. The chain employs TRBV27 and TRBJ2-2; no definite D call. Trimming took off 10 bases at V and 4 bases at J, with 10 bases between the two ends. Germline values: CDR1 MNHEY, CDR2 SMNVEV (reference sequence). The CDR3 contains 12 residues. CDR3 residues: CATGRATGELFF. CDR3 sequence (DNA): TGTGCCACTGGCAGAGCCACCGGGGAGCTGTTTTTT.

In its sample, this clonotype was seen a few times. It may be a read error: a sequence one base away is much more abundant. The V call is TRBV7-3, the J call TRBJ2-2; D unresolved. In germline, CDR1 is SGHTA, CDR2 FQGTGA. The length of the CDR3 is 12 residues. V lost 5 bases, J lost 3 bases, and 4 bases lay in between. The CDR3 nucleotides are TGTGCCAGCAGCGCTCACACCGGGGAGCTGTTTTTT. Translating gives CASSAHTGELFF.

This clonotype was seen a few times. The V gene is TRBV6-2 or TRBV6-3, the J gene TRBJ2-3; D gene ambiguous. Trimming took off 0 bases at V and 6 bases at J, with 13 bases between the two ends. CDR3 length equals 15 residues. Germline loops: CDR1 MNHEY, CDR2 SVGEGT. Written as DNA, the CDR3 is TGTGCCAGCAGTTACTCGCAAACTCCCTTGGATACGCAGTATTTT. Protein sequence: CASSYSQTPLDTQYF.

The rearrangement links TRBV6-5 to TRBJ1-2, with D uncertain. The germline V and J ends were trimmed by 2 bases and 6 bases, with 10 bases remaining between them. This CDR3 has 13 amino acids. The germline gives CDR1 MNHEY, CDR2 SVGAGI. In DNA form, the CDR3 reads TGTGCCAGCAGTTACCTGGGCCTTGATGGCTACACCTTC. It specifies CASSYLGLDGYTF.

This clonotype occurred many times. This chain links TRBV6-1 with TRBJ1-1, with D possibly being TRBD1 (6 bases). The V and J ends lost 5 bases and 4 bases respectively, with 11 bases between them. The CDR3 is 13 residues long. Germline assignment: CDR1 MNHNS and CDR2 SASEGT. The CDR3 loop reads CASSQGRVTEAFF. CDR3 nucleotide sequence: TGTGCCAGCAGTCAGGGGAGGGTCACTGAAGCTTTCTTT.

The sample holds many counts of this clonotype. CDR3 DNA: TGTGCCAGCAGTAACCGACAGACCTACACAGATACGCAGTATTTT. Translating it yields CASSNRQTYTDTQYF. The chain is built from TRBV12-3 or TRBV12-4 and TRBJ2-3; D might be TRBD1 (5 bases). The CDR3 runs 15 residues. The ends were cut back, 5 bases at V and 2 bases at J, with 14 bases in the middle.

This clonotype was seen a few times. The chain employs TRBV5-5 and TRBJ2-1; D is undetermined. The length of the CDR3 is 13 residues. Between the trimmed V and J ends, which lost 4 bases and 3 bases, there was a span of 8 bases. Germline V lookup: CDR1 SGHKS, CDR2 YYEKEE (reference sequence). Here the CDR3 reads CASSTDLYNEQFF. The CDR3, as DNA: TGTGCCAGCAGCACGGACCTCTACAATGAGCAGTTCTTC.

This clonotype was seen repeatedly, ten times or more. The chain carries TRBV7-8 and TRBJ1-5, with D unresolved. Germline V CDR1 and CDR2: SGHVS, FQNEAQ. The CDR3 contains 14 residues. Trimming pared 1 base from V and 7 bases from J, leaving 11 bases between. In DNA, the CDR3 is TGTGCCAGCAGCTTAGACATATTGCTACAGCCCCAGCATTTT. It yields the protein CASSLDILLQPQHF.

The rearrangement uses TRBV10-3 and TRBJ2-1; perhaps TRBD2 as D (5 bases). Germline V gene lookup returns CDR1 ENHRY and CDR2 SYGVKD. With 3 bases removed from V and 0 bases from J, the gap between germline ends came to 9 bases. This CDR3 has 15 residues. This CDR3 is CAISDEGSSYNEQFF. CDR3 bases: TGTGCCATCAGTGACGAGGGTAGCTCCTACAATGAGCAGTTCTTC.

This chain links TRBV7-9 with TRBJ2-1; the D call may be TRBD1 or TRBD2 (5 bases each). Per germline, CDR1 SEHNR and CDR2 FQNEAQ (reference sequence). The CDR3 has 16 amino acids. V lost 4 bases and J 0 bases, leaving 13 bases between the germline ends. The CDR3 reads CASSYPGPSSYNEQFF. The DNA of the CDR3 is TGTGCCAGCAGCTATCCGGGACCGAGCTCCTACAATGAGCAGTTCTTC.

The rearrangement uses TRBV6-5 and TRBJ2-1; TRBD2 aligns across 8 bases. Germline loops: CDR1 MNHEY, CDR2 SVGAGI. Trimming cost V 5 bases and J 9 bases; bases outside gene matches: 12. The CDR3 is 15 residues long. CDR3 coding DNA: TGTGCCAGCAGTGCCGGAAGGCGGGGGGCACTTGAGCAGTTCTTC. It translates to CASSAGRRGALEQFF.

The gene calls are TRBV13 and TRBJ2-7; D possibly uses TRBD1 or TRBD2 (6 bases each). The CDR3 is 13 residues long. Trimming pared 5 bases from V and 5 bases from J, leaving 13 bases between. From germline, CDR1 is PRHDT and CDR2 FYEKMQ (reference sequence). CDR3 residues: CASSPPGDNEQYF. CDR3 DNA sequence: TGTGCCAGCAGCCCACCGGGGGACAACGAGCAGTACTTC.

The rearrangement joins TRBV19 to TRBJ2-7; 7 bases match TRBD1. CDR1 and CDR2 (germline): LNHDA, SQIVND (reference sequence). Trimming cost V 5 bases and J 4 bases; bases outside gene matches: 8. The CDR3 consists of 14 residues. CDR3: CASSPPGQSYEQYF. For the CDR3, the DNA is TGTGCCAGTAGTCCGCCGGGACAGAGTTACGAGCAGTACTTC. Looking up the rest from reference TRBV19 and TRBJ2-7 gives the full variable domain: DGGITQSPKYLFRKEGQNVTLSCEQNLNHDAMYWYRQDPGQGLRLIYYSQIVNDFQKGDIAEGYSVSREKKESFPLTVTSAQKNPTAFYLCASSPPGQSYEQYFGPGTRLTVT.

This clonotype was seen a handful of times. The chain recombines TRBV13 with TRBJ1-1; no clear D gene. CDR3 length: 13 residues. V dropped 0 bases and J dropped 7 bases, with 9 bases sitting between them. The germline V gene has CDR1 PRHDT and CDR2 FYEKMQ (reference sequence). The CDR3 sequence is CASSLGPELEAFF. The CDR3 DNA is TGTGCCAGCAGCTTAGGGCCCGAGCTTGAAGCTTTCTTT.

This chain joins TRBV19 and TRBJ1-2, with a tentative D call TRBD1 (6 bases). CDR3 length equals 13 residues. CDR1 LNHDA and CDR2 SQIVND come from the germline V gene (reference sequence). The V and J ends lost 5 bases and 2 bases respectively, with 9 bases between them. CDR3 sequence: CASSVGQNYGYTF. Here the CDR3 DNA reads TGTGCCAGTAGTGTGGGACAAAACTATGGCTACACCTTC. Full variable domain (missing parts from reference TRBV19 and TRBJ1-2): DGGITQSPKYLFRKEGQNVTLSCEQNLNHDAMYWYRQDPGQGLRLIYYSQIVNDFQKGDIAEGYSVSREKKESFPLTVTSAQKNPTAFYLCASSVGQNYGYTFGSGTRLTVV.

There are many counts of this clonotype. V usage is TRBV7-2 and J usage is TRBJ2-2; D is perhaps TRBD1 or TRBD2 (5 bases each). The CDR3 loop spans 15 amino acids. V dropped 1 base and J dropped 4 bases, with 10 bases sitting between them. Looked up from germline, CDR1 is SGHTA and CDR2 is FQGNSA. The CDR3 reads CASSLEWGRTGELFF. The CDR3 DNA sequence: TGTGCCAGCAGCTTAGAATGGGGACGCACCGGGGAGCTGTTTTTT.

This clonotype was counted only a few times. The rearrangement links TRBV15 to TRBJ1-5, with D tentatively TRBD1 (5 bases). The ends were cut back, 10 bases at V and 7 bases at J, with 14 bases in the middle. The CDR3 runs to 12 residues. The germline gives CDR1 LNHNV, CDR2 YYDKDF (reference sequence). CDR3 bases: TGTGCCATCTCGGCCCGGGGGCAGCCCCAGCATTTT. Its translation is CAISARGQPQHF. Filled out from reference TRBV15 and TRBJ1-5, the complete variable domain reads DAMVIQNPRYQVTQFGKPVTLSCSQTLNHNVMYWYQQKSSQAPKLLFHYYDKDFNNEADTPDNFQSRRPNTSFCFLDIRSPGLGDTAMYLCAISARGQPQHFGDGTRLSIL.

The V call is TRBV6-1, the J call TRBJ2-1, with TRBD1 identical over 8 bases. V was pared by 5 bases and J by 4 bases, with 13 bases of the junction left unmatched. This CDR3 spans 17 amino acids. Germline CDR1 reads MNHNS; CDR2 reads SASEGT. The CDR3 region is CASSITLRDRLYNEQFF. For the CDR3, the DNA is TGTGCCAGCAGTATCACTCTACGGGACAGGTTATACAATGAGCAGTTCTTC.